This TCR beta chain was sequenced for a study of blood T cell repertoires in COVID-19. The CDR3 is made up of 12 amino acids. Trimming took 8 bases from V and 4 from J, leaving 11 bases between them. The table came from immunoSEQ multiplex PCR; TCRdb's copy has only in-frame clones and leaves some out. The table includes 200,000 to 300,000 clones, approximately 87% detected once. Sequencing input: peripheral blood. The sequence came from a man aged 55 to 70 with acute or convalescent COVID-19. The V gene is TRBV12-3 or TRBV12-4, the J gene TRBJ1-1; D is ambiguous. The CDR3 coding sequence is TGTGCCAGCTCTGCGGTGTTCACTGAAGCTTTCTTT. As protein: CASSAVFTEAFF.